The sequence of this T cell receptor (beta chain) was determined in a study of cytomegalovirus exposure and HLA in healthy donors. Overall study context: The 110 or so validation repertoires were produced on the same platform as the 550 to 700 repertoires of the first cohort. This was reported in a later analysis.

TCRdb's table, derived via immunoSEQ multiplex PCR, lists solely in-frame clones and lacks some. The repertoire consists of 65,000 to 80,000 clones, with 94% occurring once and the leading ten covering 2.1%. Turning to this clone: Its antigen is as yet unknown.

Study results and limitations: Some public TCRs appeared in many individuals, while most sequences were rare. Cytomegalovirus status was reportedly diagnosed by the classifier with high specificity and sensitivity.

The donors were in the approximately 120-subject validation cohort; that cohort was separate from the roughly 700-subject first cohort. The ends lost 6 bases at V and 6 bases at J; junction bases unmatched: 10. Germline CDR1 is SEHNR and CDR2 is FQNEAQ (reference sequence). The length of the CDR3 is 15 residues. The sample was PBMCs. The clonotype was recovered from a young woman in good health and CMV-seronegative. This chain connects TRBV7-9 to TRBJ2-1, with 8 bases that match TRBD2. The CDR3: CASSSGTRPSNEQFF. Here the CDR3 DNA reads TGTGCCAGCAGTTCCGGGACTAGACCCTCCAATGAGCAGTTCTTC.